The clone carrying this T cell receptor (beta chain) was counted a few times. The data are from a study of blood T cell repertoires in COVID-19. Across the whole study: COVID-19 samples from acute and convalescent phases originated in the United States, Italy and Spain.

Deletions cut 4 bases from V and 3 bases from J, with 14 bases between. This CDR3 contains 16 residues. Germline V gene sequence: CDR1 SGHKS, CDR2 YYEKEE (reference sequence). Recruitment covered over 20 US areas and drew participants whose ages spanned about 18 to 100 years. Participants' own reports of clinical history determined their cohort assignment. Study processing details: How many nucleated cells were present was estimated from reference gene primer amplification. Generated by immunoSEQ multiplex PCR, the TCRdb table keeps only in-frame clones and is missing some. The V and J calls and clone size are taken from that table; D and trimming were inferred from the DNA. This sample has about 270,000 clones; approximately 90% occur once, and the top ten carry about 2%.

This receptor was taken from a woman in her thirties or forties with acute COVID-19. V is TRBV5-5 and J is TRBJ1-6, with D maybe TRBD1 (5 bases). Sequenced input: PBMCs or T cells enriched from blood (not recorded which). The CDR3 DNA is TGTGCCAGCAGCCCCAGACAGAGTAACTATAATTCACCCCTCCACTTT. Protein: CASSPRQSNYNSPLHF.